These 24 T cell receptor beta chains came from one sample sequenced in a study of blood T cells in healthy people across ages. Together with a sample-barcoded 5' primer, a J-beta primer mix was included in a second PCR lasting about 7 to 12 cycles. TCRdb re-called the 5' RACE reads through MiXCR, storing one row per CDR3 protein. Of hundreds of thousands of distinct CDR3 sequences listed, about 48% are singletons. Sequencing was done on a sample of blood. The receptors were sampled from a man older than 75 in good health.

This chain joins TRBV21-1 and TRBJ2-3; the D segment call TRBD2 is taken from the table without a DNA check. TRBV21-1 is described as a pseudogene. This CDR3 has 18 residues. CDR3 sequence: CASSNLSRRRAGTDTQYF. The CDR3 DNA sequence: TGTGCCAGCAGCAACCTGAGCCGGAGGCGAGCGGGAACAGATACGCAGTATTTT.

The chain uses TRBV29-1 and TRBJ2-1, with D hard to call. There are 15 residues in the CDR3. Germline values: CDR1 SQVTM, CDR2 ANQGSEA. The V and J ends lost 3 bases and 4 bases respectively, with 16 bases between them. Here the CDR3 DNA reads TGCAGCGTTGACGGAACCTCATGGGGATACAATGAGCAGTTCTTC. The encoded protein is CSVDGTSWGYNEQFF.

The chain has TRBV28 and TRBJ2-7, with 7 bases that match TRBD1. Germline lookup yields CDR1 MDHEN and CDR2 SYDVKM. This CDR3 has 15 amino acids. V dropped 6 bases and J dropped 2; count of bases not matched to a gene: 10. CDR3 sequence reads: CASRSRTGFTYEQYF. The CDR3 bases are TGTGCCAGCAGATCCAGGACAGGATTCACCTACGAGCAGTACTTC.

The rearrangement links TRBV20-1 to TRBJ2-3, with 11 bases lining up with TRBD2. Per the germline V gene, CDR1 is DFQATT and CDR2 is SNEGSKA (reference sequence). V lost 6 bases to trimming and J lost 6 bases; unmatched junction nucleotides: 8. The CDR3 has 14 amino acids. The CDR3 loop is CSAPTSGTRDTQYF. The CDR3 nucleotides read TGCAGTGCACCGACTAGCGGGACGCGGGATACGCAGTATTTT.

The chain is built from TRBV11-2 and TRBJ2-5, with D possibly being TRBD1 or TRBD2 (5 bases each). This CDR3 has 13 amino acids. The germline V gene encodes CDR1 SGHAT and CDR2 FQNNGV. Trimming left V 5 bases short and J 11 bases short, with 18 bases between. The CDR3 protein is CASSALLRGEQYF. In DNA form, the CDR3 reads TGTGCCAGCAGCGCCCTTTTAAGAGGGGAGCAGTACTTC. Based on the CDR3 plus reference TRBV11-2 and TRBJ2-5, the full variable domain is EAGVAQSPRYKIIEKRQSVAFWCNPISGHATLYWYQQILGQGPKLLIQFQNNGVVDDSQLPKDRFSAERLKGVDSTLKIQPAKLEDSAVYLCASSALLRGEQYFGPGTRLLVL.

V gene TRBV12-3 or TRBV12-4 combines with J gene TRBJ2-5; D is perhaps TRBD2 (5 bases). V was trimmed by 6 bases and J by 11 bases, leaving 16 bases between them. The CDR3 has 12 residues. The CDR3 DNA follows: TGTGCCAGCAGCTGGACCCCGAGGGAGCAGTACTTC. It translates to CASSWTPREQYF.

The V gene is TRBV7-9, the J gene TRBJ2-5, with 7 positions matching TRBD1. Trimming at V came to 4 bases and at J to 7 bases, leaving 12 bases not matched to a gene. The CDR3 is made up of 15 amino acids. CDR1 and CDR2 (germline): SEHNR, FQNEAQ (reference sequence). CDR3 bases: TGTGCCAGCAGCTCTCCGGGACAGACTACATGGACCCAGTACTTC. Protein sequence: CASSSPGQTTWTQYF.

The genes are TRBV28 and TRBJ2-4; TRBD1 matches 8 bases. The CDR3 loop spans 16 amino acids. Germline CDR1 reads MDHEN; CDR2 reads SYDVKM. V trimming: 6 bases; J trimming: 0 bases; junction bases outside the gene matches: 7. The CDR3 DNA is TGTGCCAGCAGGGTCCGGGACAGGCTAGCCAAAAACATTCAGTACTTC. It specifies CASRVRDRLAKNIQYF.

The chain joins TRBV6-5 to TRBJ1-2; the D gene is possibly TRBD1 (6 bases). The CDR3 loop spans 14 amino acids. The V gene's germline CDR1 is MNHEY and CDR2 SVGAGI. The V gene lost 2 bases and the J gene lost 8 bases, with 15 bases spanning the gap. This CDR3 is CASSYRGGAEGYTF. DNA for the CDR3: TGTGCCAGCAGTTACCGCGGGGGGGCGGAGGGCTACACCTTC.

The chain uses TRBV12-5 and TRBJ2-1, with a tentative D call TRBD2 (5 bases). This CDR3 has 16 amino acids. Per germline, CDR1 LGHNT and CDR2 FRNRAP. Trimming left V 0 bases short and J 3 bases short, with 12 bases between. In DNA, the CDR3 is TGTGCTAGTGGTTTGGTACTGAGCGGAGGCTACAATGAGCAGTTCTTC. It yields the protein CASGLVLSGGYNEQFF.

This clonotype was detected only a few times. The V call is TRBV20-1, the J call TRBJ2-5; no clear D gene. From germline, CDR1 is DFQATT and CDR2 SNEGSKA (reference sequence). With 2 bases removed from V and 5 bases from J, the gap between germline ends came to 6 bases. The CDR3 runs 11 residues. CDR3: CSARSGETQYF. CDR3 DNA: TGCAGTGCTAGATCCGGGGAGACCCAGTACTTC.

This chain uses TRBV10-3 with TRBJ2-5; the D gene is possibly TRBD2 (5 bases). CDR1 and CDR2 from the germline V gene are ENHRY and SYGVKD. The CDR3 is 14 residues long. Trimming took 3 bases from V and 1 from J, leaving 9 bases between them. CDR3 sequence reads: CAISDRLLQETQYF. CDR3 DNA sequence: TGTGCCATCAGTGACAGACTACTCCAAGAGACCCAGTACTTC.

The chain has TRBV30 and TRBJ1-2; D may be TRBD1 (5 bases). V lost 0 bases, J lost 6 bases, and 11 bases lay in between. Germline-derived CDR1 and CDR2 are GTSNPN and SVGIG (reference sequence). This CDR3 is 13 amino acids long. The CDR3 spells CAWSVSQGHGYTF. CDR3 in DNA: TGTGCCTGGAGTGTAAGCCAGGGTCATGGCTACACCTTC. The whole variable domain, filled in from reference TRBV30 and TRBJ1-2, reads SQTIHQWPATLVQPVGSPLSLECTVEGTSNPNLYWYRQAAGRGLQLLFYSVGIGQISSEVPQNLSASRPQDRQFILSSKKLLLSDSGFYLCAWSVSQGHGYTFGSGTRLTVV.

The chain couples TRBV12-3 or TRBV12-4 to TRBJ2-1; 9 nucleotides align to TRBD2. The CDR3 is made up of 16 amino acids. V lost 3 bases to trimming and J lost 6 bases; unmatched junction nucleotides: 9. CDR3 sequence (DNA): TGTGCCAGCAGTTTGGCGGGAGGGAGGGGGGGCAATGAGCAGTTCTTC. Protein sequence: CASSLAGGRGGNEQFF.

The chain is built from TRBV20-1 and TRBJ2-5; 14 nucleotides match TRBD2. The J call could be wrong; TRBJ2-7 is a better fit for the DNA end. The germline V gene encodes CDR1 DFQATT and CDR2 SNEGSKA (reference sequence). The CDR3 is made up of 19 amino acids. Written as DNA, the CDR3 is TGCAGTGCTAGAGATCAATGGGGACTAGCGGGAGCGTCTTCCTACGAGCAGTACTTC. This codes for CSARDQWGLAGASSYEQYF.

The V gene is TRBV15, the J gene TRBJ1-5; no definite D call. The CDR3 is 13 residues long. The V gene lost 0 bases and the J gene lost 8 bases, with 8 bases spanning the gap. The V gene's germline CDR1 is LNHNV and CDR2 YYDKDF (reference sequence). For the CDR3, the DNA is TGTGCCACCAGCAGAGATCTACCCAAGCCCCAGCATTTT. It yields the protein CATSRDLPKPQHF.

This rearrangement joins TRBV20-1 to TRBJ2-4, with TRBD1 matching over 7 bases. Germline V gene sequence: CDR1 DFQATT, CDR2 SNEGSKA (reference sequence). The CDR3 has 12 residues. V dropped 3 bases and J dropped 7; count of bases not matched to a gene: 3. The CDR3 DNA sequence: TGCAGTGCTAGGACAGGGTGGAACATTCAGTACTTC. It is translated as CSARTGWNIQYF.

This chain connects TRBV6-6 to TRBJ2-4; D possibly corresponds to TRBD2 (6 bases). The length of the CDR3 is 15 residues. V was clipped by 10 bases and J by 1 base, with 17 bases between them. Per germline, CDR1 MNHNY and CDR2 SVGAGI (reference sequence). In nucleotides, the CDR3 is TGTGCCACCCGTCCGAGTGGAGGGGCCAAAAACATTCAGTACTTC. Translated: CATRPSGGAKNIQYF.

J is TRBJ2-7 and V is TRBV3-1, with 8 nucleotides matching TRBD2. V lost 4 bases, J lost 0 bases, and 14 bases stayed unmatched. The CDR3 spans 18 residues. Germline CDR1 and CDR2: LGHDT and YNNKEL (reference sequence). CDR3 in DNA: TGTGCCAGCAGCCTCAGGACACCCGCGGGGGGCATCTCCTACGAGCAGTACTTC. Its translation: CASSLRTPAGGISYEQYF.

The chain couples TRBV29-1 to TRBJ2-1; 9 bases match TRBD2. The CDR3 is 14 amino acids. After removal of 7 bases from V and 8 bases from J, the junction contained 12 bases not matched to a gene. Germline CDR1 is SQVTM and CDR2 is ANQGSEA. The CDR3 protein is CSGQAGGQYHEQFF. CDR3 nucleotides: TGCAGCGGACAAGCGGGAGGTCAATACCATGAGCAGTTCTTC.

There are many counts of this clonotype. The chain recombines TRBV6-1 with TRBJ2-3; 9 positions agree with TRBD2. The CDR3 sequence is 14 residues long. Germline lookup yields CDR1 MNHNS and CDR2 SASEGT. J gave up 6 bases and V 7 bases, and 8 bases lay outside the gene matches. Here the CDR3 reads CASNAGGLVDTQYF. The CDR3 DNA is TGTGCCAGCAACGCGGGAGGGTTGGTCGATACGCAGTATTTT.

This clonotype was counted between two and nine times. The V call is TRBV5-1, the J call TRBJ2-1; 9 bases align to TRBD2. This CDR3 is built from 16 residues. Per germline, CDR1 SGHRS and CDR2 YFSETQ. The ends lost 4 bases at V and 1 base at J; junction bases unmatched: 6. In DNA form, the CDR3 reads TGCGCCAGCAGCGGTATAGCGGGAGCTTCCTACAATGAGCAGTTCTTC. This encodes CASSGIAGASYNEQFF.

The genes are TRBV7-9 and TRBJ2-5, with D possibly TRBD2 on 5 matching bases. Judging by the DNA end, TRBJ2-7 fits better; the J call may be wrong. CDR1 and CDR2 from the germline V gene are SEHNR and FQNEAQ (reference sequence). The CDR3 runs 15 residues. CDR3 region: CASSLGVDYSYEQYF. The CDR3 coding sequence is TGTGCCAGCAGCTTAGGAGTTGACTACTCCTACGAGCAGTACTTC.

The CDR3 protein is CASTHARDRGNGYTF. For the CDR3, the DNA is TGTGCCAGCACCCACGCTAGGGACAGGGGGAATGGCTACACCTTC. The chain has TRBV11-2 and TRBJ1-2, with 11 bases identical to TRBD1. The J segment lost 6 bases and the V segment lost 7 bases, leaving 10 bases of the junction unmatched. The CDR3 contains 15 residues. Germline lookup yields CDR1 SGHAT and CDR2 FQNNGV. Supplemented by reference TRBV11-2 and TRBJ1-2, the full variable domain reads EAGVAQSPRYKIIEKRQSVAFWCNPISGHATLYWYQQILGQGPKLLIQFQNNGVVDDSQLPKDRFSAERLKGVDSTLKIQPAKLEDSAVYLCASTHARDRGNGYTFGSGTRLTVV.